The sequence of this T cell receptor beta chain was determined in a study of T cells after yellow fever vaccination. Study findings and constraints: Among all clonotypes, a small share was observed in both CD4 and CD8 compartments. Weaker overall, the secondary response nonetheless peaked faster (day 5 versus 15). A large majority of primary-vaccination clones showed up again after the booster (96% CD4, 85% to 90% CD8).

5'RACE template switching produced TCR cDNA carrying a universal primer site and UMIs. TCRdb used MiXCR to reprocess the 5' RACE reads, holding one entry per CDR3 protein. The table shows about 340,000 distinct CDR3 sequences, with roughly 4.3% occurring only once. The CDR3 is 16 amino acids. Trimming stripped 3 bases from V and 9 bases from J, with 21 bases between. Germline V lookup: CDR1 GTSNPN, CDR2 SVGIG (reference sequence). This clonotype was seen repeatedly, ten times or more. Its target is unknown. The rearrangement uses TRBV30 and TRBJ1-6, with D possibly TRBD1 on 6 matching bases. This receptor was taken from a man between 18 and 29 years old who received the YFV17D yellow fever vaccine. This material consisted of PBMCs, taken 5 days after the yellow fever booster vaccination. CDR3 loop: CAWRKLTGSISSPLHF. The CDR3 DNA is TGTGCCTGGAGGAAGTTGACAGGTTCTATAAGTTCACCCCTCCACTTT.